The sequence of this TCR beta chain was determined in a study of T cell clonality in common variable immunodeficiency. Study-wide points: TCRbeta clonality was increased in CVID versus healthy controls.

This clone was found many times. What it recognizes is unknown. The table came from immunoSEQ multiplex PCR; TCRdb's copy has only in-frame clones and leaves some out. Singletons are absent from the sample, which has more than 35,000 clones. The source of this sequence is a person aged 18 to 75 in good health. Sample: peripheral blood mononuclear cells.

Incomplete CDR3 DNA: TGTGCCAGCAGACGAAAGGGACTTGAATACAATGAG. Encoded protein: CASRRKGLEYNE. In full, the CDR3 is CASRRKGLEYNEQFF. The chain is built from TRBV7-2 and TRBJ2-1; tentative D call: TRBD2 (6 bases). The observed sequence ends 3 residues before the CDR3 terminus, with the missing tail filled in from the germline J gene. Trimming removed 6 bases at V and 4 bases at J, with 16 bases between. The CDR3 runs 15 residues. Germline assignment: CDR1 SGHTA and CDR2 FQGNSA.